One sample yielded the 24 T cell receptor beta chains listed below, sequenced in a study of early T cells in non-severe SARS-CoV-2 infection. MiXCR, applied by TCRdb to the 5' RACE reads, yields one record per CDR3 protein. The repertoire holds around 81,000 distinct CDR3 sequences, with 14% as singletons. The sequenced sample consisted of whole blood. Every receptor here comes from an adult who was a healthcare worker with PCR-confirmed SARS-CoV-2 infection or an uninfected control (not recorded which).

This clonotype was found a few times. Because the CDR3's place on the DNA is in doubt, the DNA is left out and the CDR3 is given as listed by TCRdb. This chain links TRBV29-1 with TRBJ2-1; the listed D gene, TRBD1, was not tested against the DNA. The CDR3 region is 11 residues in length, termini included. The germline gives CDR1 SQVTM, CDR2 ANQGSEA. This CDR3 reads CNVAGGNERFF.

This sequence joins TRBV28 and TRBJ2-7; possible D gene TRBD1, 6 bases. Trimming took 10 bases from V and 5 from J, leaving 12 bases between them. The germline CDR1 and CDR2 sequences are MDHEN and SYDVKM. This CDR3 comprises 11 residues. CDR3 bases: TGTGCCACACGAACAGGGAACGAGCAGTACTTC. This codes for CATRTGNEQYF. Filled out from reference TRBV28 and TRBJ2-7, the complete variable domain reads DVKVTQSSRYLVKRTGEKVFLECVQDMDHENMFWYRQDPGLGLRLIYFSYDVKMKEKGDIPEGYSVSREKKERFSLILESASTNQTSMYLCATRTGNEQYFGPGTRLTVT.

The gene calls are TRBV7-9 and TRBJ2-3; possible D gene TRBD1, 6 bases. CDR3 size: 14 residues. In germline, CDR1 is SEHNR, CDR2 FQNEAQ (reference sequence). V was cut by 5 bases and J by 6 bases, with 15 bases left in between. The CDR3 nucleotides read TGTGCCAGCAGCGGATATACAGGGTCTGATACGCAGTATTTT. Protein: CASSGYTGSDTQYF.

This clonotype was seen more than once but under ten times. As DNA, the CDR3 is TGTGCCAGCAGTCCGCACAAGATTTTCACAGATACGCAGTATTTT. The encoded protein is CASSPHKIFTDTQYF. The V and J genes are TRBV27 and TRBJ2-3; D gene ambiguous. V was cut by 5 bases and J by 2 bases, with 14 bases left in between. The CDR3 contains 15 residues. Germline V gene data show CDR1 as MNHEY and CDR2 as SMNVEV (reference sequence).

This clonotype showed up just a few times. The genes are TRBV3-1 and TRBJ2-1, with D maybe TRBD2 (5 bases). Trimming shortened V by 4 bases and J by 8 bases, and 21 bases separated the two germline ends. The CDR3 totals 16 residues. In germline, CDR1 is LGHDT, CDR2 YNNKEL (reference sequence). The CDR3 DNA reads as TGTGCCAGCAGCCGTGCTATGACACCCGTGAGGGATGAGCAGTTCTTC. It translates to CASSRAMTPVRDEQFF.

The CDR3 sequence: CASSQRYEQYF. Here the CDR3 DNA reads TGTGCCAGCAGTCAGAGATACGAGCAGTACTTC. The chain is built from TRBV12-3 or TRBV12-4 and TRBJ2-7, with D unresolved. The CDR3 has 11 amino acids. The V and J ends lost 5 bases and 4 bases respectively, with 6 bases between them.

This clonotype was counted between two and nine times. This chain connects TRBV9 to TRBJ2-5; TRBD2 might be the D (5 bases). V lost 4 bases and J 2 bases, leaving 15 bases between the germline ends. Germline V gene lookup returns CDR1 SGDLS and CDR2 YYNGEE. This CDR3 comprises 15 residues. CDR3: CASSPVGNPQETQYF. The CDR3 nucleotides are TGTGCCAGCAGCCCCGTCGGGAACCCTCAAGAGACCCAGTACTTC.

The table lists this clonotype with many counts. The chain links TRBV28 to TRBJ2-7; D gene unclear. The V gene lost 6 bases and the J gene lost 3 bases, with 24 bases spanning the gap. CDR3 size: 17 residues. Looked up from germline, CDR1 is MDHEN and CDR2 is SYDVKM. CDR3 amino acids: CASSKIDFGRTDYEQYF. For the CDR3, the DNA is TGTGCCAGCAGCAAAATAGATTTCGGGCGTACGGACTACGAGCAGTACTTC.

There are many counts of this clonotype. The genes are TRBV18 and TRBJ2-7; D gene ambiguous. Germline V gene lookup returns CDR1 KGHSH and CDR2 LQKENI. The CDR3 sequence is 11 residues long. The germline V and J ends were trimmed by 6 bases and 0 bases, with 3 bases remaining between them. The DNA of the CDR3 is TGTGCCAGCTCCCTCTCCTACGAGCAGTACTTC. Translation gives CASSLSYEQYF.

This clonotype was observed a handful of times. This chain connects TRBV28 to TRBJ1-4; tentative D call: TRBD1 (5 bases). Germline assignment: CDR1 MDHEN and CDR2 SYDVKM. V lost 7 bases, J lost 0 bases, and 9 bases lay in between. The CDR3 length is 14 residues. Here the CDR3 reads CASTRGSTNEKLFF. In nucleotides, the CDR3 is TGTGCCAGCACCCGGGGCTCAACTAATGAAAAACTGTTTTTT. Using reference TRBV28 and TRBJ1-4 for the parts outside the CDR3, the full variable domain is DVKVTQSSRYLVKRTGEKVFLECVQDMDHENMFWYRQDPGLGLRLIYFSYDVKMKEKGDIPEGYSVSREKKERFSLILESASTNQTSMYLCASTRGSTNEKLFFGSGTQLSVL.

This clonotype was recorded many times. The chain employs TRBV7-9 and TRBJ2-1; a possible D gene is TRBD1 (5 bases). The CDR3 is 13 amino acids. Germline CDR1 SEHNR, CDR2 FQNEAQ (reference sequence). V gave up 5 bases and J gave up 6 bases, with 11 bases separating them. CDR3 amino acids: CASSTKGPNEQFF. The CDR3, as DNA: TGTGCCAGCAGCACCAAGGGGCCCAATGAGCAGTTCTTC.

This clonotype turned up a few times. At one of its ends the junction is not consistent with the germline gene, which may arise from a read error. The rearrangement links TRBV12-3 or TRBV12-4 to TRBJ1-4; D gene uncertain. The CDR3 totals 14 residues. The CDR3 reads CASSLQRVNVKLFF. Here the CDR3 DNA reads TGTGCCAGCAGTTTGCAAAGGGTTAATGTAAAACTGTTTTTT.

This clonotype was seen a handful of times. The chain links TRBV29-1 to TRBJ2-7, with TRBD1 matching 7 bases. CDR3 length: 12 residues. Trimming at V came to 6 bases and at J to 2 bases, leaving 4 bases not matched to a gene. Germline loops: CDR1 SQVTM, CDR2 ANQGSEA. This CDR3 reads CSVETGPYEQYF. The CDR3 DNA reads TGCAGCGTCGAGACAGGGCCCTACGAGCAGTACTTC.

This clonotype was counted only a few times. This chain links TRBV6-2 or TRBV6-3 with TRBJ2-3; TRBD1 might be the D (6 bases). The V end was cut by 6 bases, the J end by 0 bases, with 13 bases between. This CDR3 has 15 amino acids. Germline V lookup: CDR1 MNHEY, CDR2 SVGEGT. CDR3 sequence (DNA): TGTGCCAGCAGCGAGGACAGTTCTAGCACAGATACGCAGTATTTT. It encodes CASSEDSSSTDTQYF.

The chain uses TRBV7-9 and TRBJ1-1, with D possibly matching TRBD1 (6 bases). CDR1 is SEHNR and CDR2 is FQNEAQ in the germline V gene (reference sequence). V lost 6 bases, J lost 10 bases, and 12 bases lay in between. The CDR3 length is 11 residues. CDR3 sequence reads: CASRTDSGAFF. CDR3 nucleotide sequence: TGTGCCAGCAGGACGGACAGCGGAGCTTTCTTT.

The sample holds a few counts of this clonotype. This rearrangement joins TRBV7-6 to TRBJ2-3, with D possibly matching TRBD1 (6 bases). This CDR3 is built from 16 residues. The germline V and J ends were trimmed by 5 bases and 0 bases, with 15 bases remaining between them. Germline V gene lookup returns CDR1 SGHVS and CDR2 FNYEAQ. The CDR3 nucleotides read TGTGCCAGCAGCAGGAAACAGGGTGCTAGCACAGATACGCAGTATTTT. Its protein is CASSRKQGASTDTQYF. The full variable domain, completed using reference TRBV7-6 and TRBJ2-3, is GAGVSQSPRYKVTKRGQDVALRCDPISGHVSLYWYRQALGQGPEFLTYFNYEAQQDKSGLPNDRFSAERPEGSISTLTIQRTEQRDSAMYRCASSRKQGASTDTQYFGPGTRLTVL.

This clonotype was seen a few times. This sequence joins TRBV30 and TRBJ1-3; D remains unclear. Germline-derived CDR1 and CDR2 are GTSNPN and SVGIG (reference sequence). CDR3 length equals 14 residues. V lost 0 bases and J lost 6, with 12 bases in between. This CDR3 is CAWSVATIPNTIYF. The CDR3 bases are TGTGCCTGGAGTGTAGCCACAATTCCAAACACCATATATTTT.

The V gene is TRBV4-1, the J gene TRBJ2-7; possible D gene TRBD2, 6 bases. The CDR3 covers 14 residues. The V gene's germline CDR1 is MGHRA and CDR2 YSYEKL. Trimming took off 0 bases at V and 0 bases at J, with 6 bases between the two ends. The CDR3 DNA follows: TGCGCCAGCAGCCAAGAGCGGGGCTCCTACGAGCAGTACTTC. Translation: CASSQERGSYEQYF.

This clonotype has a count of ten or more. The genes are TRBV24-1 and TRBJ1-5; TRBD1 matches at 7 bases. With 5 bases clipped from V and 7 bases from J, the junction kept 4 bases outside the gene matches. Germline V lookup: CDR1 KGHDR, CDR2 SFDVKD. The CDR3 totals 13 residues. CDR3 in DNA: TGTGCCACCAGTGTAGCAGGGGGACAGCCCCAGCATTTT. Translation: CATSVAGGQPQHF.

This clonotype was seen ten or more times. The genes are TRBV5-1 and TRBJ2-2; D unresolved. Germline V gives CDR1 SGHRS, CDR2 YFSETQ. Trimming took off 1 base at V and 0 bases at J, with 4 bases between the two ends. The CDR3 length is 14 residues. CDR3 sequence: CASSLSANTGELFF. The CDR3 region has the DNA TGCGCCAGCAGCTTGTCAGCGAACACCGGGGAGCTGTTTTTT.

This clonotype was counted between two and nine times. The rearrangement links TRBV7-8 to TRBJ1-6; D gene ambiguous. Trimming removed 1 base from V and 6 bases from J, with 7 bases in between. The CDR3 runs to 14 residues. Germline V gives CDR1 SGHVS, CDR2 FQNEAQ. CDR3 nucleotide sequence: TGTGCCAGCAGCTTAGGGGTAATTAATTCACCCCTCCACTTT. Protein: CASSLGVINSPLHF.

CDR3 bases: TGTGCCAGCAGTTGGGACAACCTACGTCGAGCTTTCTTT. Translating gives CASSWDNLRRAFF. V gene TRBV27 combines with J gene TRBJ1-1; tentatively, D is TRBD1 (6 bases). Per the germline V gene, CDR1 is MNHEY and CDR2 is SMNVEV (reference sequence). V dropped 4 bases and J dropped 10 bases, with 16 bases sitting between them. The CDR3 consists of 13 residues.

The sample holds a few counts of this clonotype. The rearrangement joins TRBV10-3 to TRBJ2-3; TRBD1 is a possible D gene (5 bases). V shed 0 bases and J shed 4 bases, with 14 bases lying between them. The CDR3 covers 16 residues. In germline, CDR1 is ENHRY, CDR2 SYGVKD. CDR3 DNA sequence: TGTGCCATCAGTGAGTCAAGGGGTCCTCCTGCAGATACGCAGTATTTT. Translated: CAISESRGPPADTQYF.

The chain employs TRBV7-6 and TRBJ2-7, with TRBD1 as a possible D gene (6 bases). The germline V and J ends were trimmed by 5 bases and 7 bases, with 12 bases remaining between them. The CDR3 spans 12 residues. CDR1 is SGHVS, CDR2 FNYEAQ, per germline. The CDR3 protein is CASSLTGWEQYF. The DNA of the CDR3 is TGTGCCAGCAGCCTTACAGGGTGGGAGCAGTACTTC.